The rows below give T cell receptor beta chains drawn from one sample of a study of CD8+ T cells in alopecia areata. Measured with immunoSEQ multiplex PCR; TCRdb has only the in-frame clones, and not every one. Here the sample spans fewer than 25,000 clones, approximately 59% being singletons. This specimen was skin, taken at week 4, from a patient treated with tofacitinib. The receptors derive from a human donor with alopecia areata. Both conserved end residues are part of each CDR3. D genes are given only for firm matches. Clone size is given for some rows only: seen once, a few or many times, or a class if the clone is expanded.

cdr3_aa | cdr3_nt | d_call | j_call | clone_size | v_call
CASSLGGVGANVLTF | TGCGCCAGCAGCTTGGGCGGAGTTGGGGCCAACGTCCTGACTTTC | . | TRBJ2-6 | . | TRBV5-1
CASSLPLFSGANVLTF | TGTGCCAGCAGCTTACCTCTTTTCTCTGGGGCCAACGTCCTGACTTTC | . | TRBJ2-6 | . | TRBV7-2
CAIRGQPYGYTF | TGTGCCATCAGAGGACAGCCTTATGGCTACACCTTC | . | TRBJ1-2 | . | TRBV10-3
CSVHPTETEAFF | TGCAGCGTACACCCCACGGAAACTGAAGCTTTCTTT | . | TRBJ1-1 | . | TRBV29-1
CASSRTWTDTEAFF | TGTGCCAGCAGCCGGACGTGGACGGACACTGAAGCTTTCTTT | . | TRBJ1-1 | . | TRBV7-3
CATSKTQGANYGYTF | TGTGCCACCAGCAAAACACAAGGAGCTAACTATGGCTACACCTTC | . | TRBJ1-2 | . | TRBV15
CASSQGRFGAGGPGETQYF | TGCGCCAGCAGCCAAGGAAGGTTTGGAGCGGGGGGGCCGGGAGAGACCCAGTACTTC | TRBD2 | TRBJ2-5 | . | TRBV4-1
CASSLVEGALEKLFF | TGTGCCAGCAGCTTAGTGGAGGGGGCCCTCGAAAAACTGTTTTTT | TRBD1 | TRBJ1-4 | . | TRBV7-6
CASSPQTGGITGELFF | TGTGCCAGCAGCCCCCAGACAGGGGGCATCACCGGGGAGCTGTTTTTT | TRBD1 | TRBJ2-2 | . | TRBV7-6
CASSFDKSETQYF | TGTGCCAGCAGTTTCGACAAGTCAGAGACCCAGTACTTC | . | TRBJ2-5 | . | TRBV6-5
CASSYRETQYF | TGTGCCAGCAGTTATCGTGAGACCCAGTACTTC | . | TRBJ2-5 | . | TRBV6-5
CASSFNYRAAGYTF | TGCGCCAGCAGCTTTAACTACAGGGCGGCTGGCTACACCTTC | . | TRBJ1-2 | . | TRBV5-1
CASSLDPGLAGSGELFF | TGCGCCAGCAGCTTGGACCCCGGACTAGCGGGGAGCGGGGAGCTGTTTTTT | TRBD2 | TRBJ2-2 | . | TRBV5-1
CASSLAGTGWGSPLHF | TGCGCCAGCAGCTTGGCGGGGACAGGTTGGGGTTCACCCCTCCACTTT | TRBD1 | TRBJ1-6 | . | TRBV5-1
CASSGGGTGDNSPLHF | TGTGCCAGCAGCGGAGGGGGGACAGGGGATAATTCACCCCTCCACTTT | TRBD1 | TRBJ1-6 | few | TRBV9
CASSRRQGMNSPLHF | TGTGCCAGCAGCCGAAGACAGGGGATGAATTCACCCCTCCACTTT | TRBD1 | TRBJ1-6 | medium-sized | TRBV7-2
CASSLDGFEQYF | TGTGCCAGCAGCTTAGACGGTTTTGAGCAGTACTTC | . | TRBJ2-7 | . | TRBV7-9
CASSGWGARTEAFF | TGTGCCAGCAGTGGATGGGGGGCGCGAACTGAAGCTTTCTTT | . | TRBJ1-1 | medium-sized | TRBV27
CASSLGTGELFF | TGTGCCAGTAGTCTGGGGACCGGGGAGCTGTTTTTT | . | TRBJ2-2 | . | TRBV19
CASSDRAGPDQPQHF | TGTGCCAGCAGCGACAGAGCCGGGCCCGATCAGCCCCAGCATTTT | . | TRBJ1-5 | . | TRBV28
CASSLLREGNTEAFF | TGCGCCAGCAGTCTCCTCAGGGAAGGGAACACTGAAGCTTTCTTT | . | TRBJ1-1 | . | TRBV10-2
CASSPWDPASYGYTF | TGCGCCAGCAGCCCCTGGGACCCCGCGAGCTATGGCTACACCTTC | . | TRBJ1-2 | few | TRBV5-1
CASTWNRNQPQHF | TGTGCCAGCACGTGGAACCGCAATCAGCCCCAGCATTTT | . | TRBJ1-5 | . | TRBV6-1
CASSFFRDRGFYEQYF | TGTGCCAGCAGCTTTTTTCGGGACAGGGGATTCTACGAGCAGTACTTC | TRBD1 | TRBJ2-7 | few | TRBV7-9
CASSQMLTQEQFF | TGCGCCAGCAGCCAAATGTTGACCCAGGAGCAGTTCTTC | . | TRBJ2-1 | . | TRBV4-3
CASSLTVGENTEAFF | TGTGCCAGCAGCTTAACGGTAGGCGAGAACACTGAAGCTTTCTTT | . | TRBJ1-1 | . | TRBV7-8
CASSTQGTSGVMDNEQFF | TGTGCCAGTAGTACCCAAGGGACTAGCGGGGTGATGGACAATGAGCAGTTCTTC | TRBD2 | TRBJ2-1 | few | TRBV19
CASSRQAQETQYF | TGTGCCAGCAGTCGACAGGCCCAAGAGACCCAGTACTTC | . | TRBJ2-5 | . | TRBV25-1
CASKEVGGYSNQPQHF | TGTGCCAGTAAGGAGGTGGGGGGGTATAGCAATCAGCCCCAGCATTTT | . | TRBJ1-5 | . | TRBV19
CASTPGLAADTQYF | TGTGCCAGTACACCGGGACTAGCGGCAGATACGCAGTATTTT | TRBD2 | TRBJ2-3 | . | TRBV19
CASSYSEGYSYNEQFF | TGTGCCAGCAGTTACTCGGAGGGTTACTCCTACAATGAGCAGTTCTTC | . | TRBJ2-1 | . | TRBV6-5
CASKRTGGPNYEQYF | TGTGCCAGCAAGCGGACAGGGGGCCCTAACTACGAGCAGTACTTC | TRBD1 | TRBJ2-7 | . | TRBV27
CASGSPLHF | TGTGCCAGCGGTTCACCCCTCCACTTT | . | TRBJ1-6 | . | TRBV6-5
CASSPGGVSTDTQYF | TGTGCCAGCAGCCCCGGGGGGGTAAGCACAGATACGCAGTATTTT | TRBD2 | TRBJ2-3 | . | TRBV28
CASRLAGGTGELFF | TGTGCCAGCAGGCTAGCGGGGGGAACCGGGGAGCTGTTTTTT | TRBD2 | TRBJ2-2 | few | TRBV6-6
CASSSRSNLYF | TGTGCCAGCAGCTCGCGCAGTAACCTGTACTTC | . | TRBJ2-4 | . | TRBV5-6
CASSNWGGLTYEQYF | TGTGCCAGCAGTAATTGGGGGGGCCTGACCTACGAGCAGTACTTC | . | TRBJ2-7 | . | TRBV27
CASRSLGRSNNEQFF | TGCGCCAGCAGGAGTTTAGGACGATCAAACAATGAGCAGTTCTTC | . | TRBJ2-1 | . | TRBV5-1
CASSPPGGIRSETQYF | TGTGCCAGCTCACCACCGGGGGGGATTCGAAGTGAGACCCAGTACTTC | TRBD2 | TRBJ2-5 | . | TRBV18
CASSLAPYSNQPQHF | TGTGCCAGCAGCTTAGCCCCGTATAGCAATCAGCCCCAGCATTTT | . | TRBJ1-5 | once | TRBV7-2
CASSFLPGQQETQYF | TGTGCCAGCAGTTTCCTGCCCGGGCAGCAAGAAACCCAGTACTTC | . | TRBJ2-5 | . | TRBV28
CASSSVETQYF | TGCGCCAGCAGCTCGGTCGAGACCCAGTACTTC | . | TRBJ2-5 | . | TRBV5-1
CASSLGQELHPGFYGYTF | TGTGCCAGCAGTTTAGGACAGGAACTTCACCCTGGGTTCTATGGCTACACCTTC | TRBD1 | TRBJ1-2 | few | TRBV27
CSVGDTEETQYF | TGCAGCGTTGGGGACACGGAAGAGACCCAGTACTTC | . | TRBJ2-5 | few | TRBV29-1
CASRGGQAQQYF | TGTGCCAGCAGGGGAGGACAGGCCCAGCAGTACTTC | . | TRBJ2-7 | large | TRBV2
CASSAGAGAYEQYF | TGTGCCAGTAGTGCGGGGGCGGGTGCCTACGAGCAGTACTTC | . | TRBJ2-7 | . | TRBV19
CASSPDSSGANVLTF | TGCGCCAGCAGCCCTGACAGCTCTGGGGCCAACGTCCTGACTTTC | . | TRBJ2-6 | . | TRBV5-1
CASSFSGGPTEAFF | TGCGCCAGCAGCTTCTCAGGGGGCCCCACTGAAGCTTTCTTT | TRBD1 | TRBJ1-1 | . | TRBV5-1
CASSVLTGEGNQPQHF | TGTGCCAGCAGCGTATTGACAGGGGAAGGTAATCAGCCCCAGCATTTT | TRBD1 | TRBJ1-5 | once | TRBV7-2
CASSLASGGAETQYF | TGTGCCAGCAGCTTAGCTAGCGGGGGGGCAGAGACCCAGTACTTC | TRBD2 | TRBJ2-5 | . | TRBV7-2
CSSGQGDYGYTF | TGCAGCTCGGGACAGGGAGACTATGGCTACACCTTC | TRBD1 | TRBJ1-2 | few | TRBV29-1
CASTTRDANYGYTF | TGTGCCAGCACTACCCGGGACGCAAACTATGGCTACACCTTC | . | TRBJ1-2 | . | TRBV4-2
CASSLGDQTTDTQYF | TGTGCCAGCAGCTTGGGGGACCAAACCACAGATACGCAGTATTTT | . | TRBJ2-3 | once | TRBV7-2
CASSLARETGGNQPQHF | TGTGCCAGCAGCTTAGCGAGGGAGACGGGGGGAAATCAGCCCCAGCATTTT | . | TRBJ1-5 | . | TRBV7-8
CASIRGGPADTQYF | TGTGCCAGCATCCGAGGGGGGCCAGCAGATACGCAGTATTTT | . | TRBJ2-3 | few | TRBV7-2
CASSDGTSGGPTQDTQYF | TGTGCCAGCAGCGACGGGACTAGCGGGGGCCCAACGCAGGATACGCAGTATTTT | TRBD2 | TRBJ2-3 | few | TRBV9
CASSQTNLCRNTEAFF | TGCGCCAGCAGTCAGACGAACCTATGTAGGAACACTGAAGCTTTCTTT | . | TRBJ1-1 | . | TRBV23-1
CASSQDTPLSAGGIYEQYF | TGCGCCAGCAGCCAAGATACCCCCCTTTCGGCGGGGGGTATTTACGAGCAGTACTTC | TRBD2 | TRBJ2-7 | . | TRBV4-3
CASSWNTGELFF | TGTGCCAGCAGCTGGAACACCGGGGAGCTGTTTTTT | . | TRBJ2-2 | . | TRBV7-9